The 13 T cell receptor beta chains presented below share a single source sample, sequenced in a study of beta chain features in type 1 diabetes. The whole isolated RNA underwent reverse transcription, so sequencing captured expressed TCRB transcripts. Generated by immunoSEQ multiplex PCR, the TCRdb table keeps only in-frame clones and is missing some. Of 300,000 to 350,000 clones in the sample, 12% to 15% were seen once. Material for sequencing was central memory CD4+ T cells from blood. Every receptor here comes from a man aged 30-40 years in good health.

This clone has a handful of counts. The CDR3 DNA sequence: TGTGCCAGCAGCCCTGGGCCGGGGGATACGCAGTATTTT. This codes for CASSPGPGDTQYF. The gene calls are TRBV5-4 and TRBJ2-3; possible D gene TRBD2, 5 bases. Germline CDR1 is SGHNT and CDR2 is YYREEE (reference sequence). Trimming left V 4 bases short and J 6 bases short, with 12 bases between. CDR3 length: 13 amino acids.

The chain is built from TRBV15 and TRBJ2-7; D remains ambiguous. Germline V gene sequence: CDR1 LNHNV, CDR2 YYDKDF (reference sequence). The CDR3 runs to 13 residues. V lost 0 bases, J lost 6 bases, and 9 bases lay in between. In DNA, the CDR3 is TGTGCCACCAGCAGAGATGAAGGGCGCGAGCAGTACGTC. Its translation: CATSRDEGREQYV.

This clone was picked up many times. The chain employs TRBV7-2 and TRBJ1-2, with TRBD1 matching over 10 bases. Germline V gene sequence: CDR1 SGHTA, CDR2 FQGNSA. CDR3 length equals 15 residues. J was trimmed by 0 bases and V by 4 bases; bases with no gene match: 2. The CDR3 nucleotides read TGTGCCAGCAGCTCGACAGGGGGCGCTAACTATGGCTACACCTTC. Encoded protein: CASSSTGGANYGYTF.

The V and J genes are TRBV11-2 and TRBJ2-3, with D possibly matching TRBD2 (5 bases). This CDR3 has 13 amino acids. Per the germline V gene, CDR1 is SGHAT and CDR2 is FQNNGV. Trimming removed 5 bases from V and 3 bases from J, with 9 bases in between. DNA of the CDR3: TGTGCCAGCAGCGTCGTAGCGACAGATACGCAGTATTTT. Its translation is CASSVVATDTQYF.

This clone was found a few times. The DNA for the CDR3 is TGTGCCAGCAGCCCGGGACAGGGGGGTTACGAAAAACTGTTTTTT. Amino acid sequence: CASSPGQGGYEKLFF. This chain uses TRBV5-8 with TRBJ1-4; TRBD1 matches at 11 bases. This CDR3 has 15 amino acids. Germline-derived CDR1 and CDR2 are SGHTS and YDEGEE. V shed 4 bases, J shed 8 bases, and the junction held 7 bases outside the gene matches.

This clone was seen repeatedly, ten times or more. The chain recombines TRBV5-4 with TRBJ2-1, with 9 nucleotides matching TRBD2. From germline, CDR1 is SGHNT and CDR2 YYREEE (reference sequence). The CDR3 is 15 residues long. Trimming at V came to 2 bases and at J to 5 bases, leaving 5 bases not matched to a gene. In DNA, the CDR3 is TGTGCCAGCAGCTTCGGCGGGGGGGCGGACAATGAGCAGTTCTTC. Its protein is CASSFGGGADNEQFF. The whole variable domain, remainder taken from reference TRBV5-4 and TRBJ2-1, is ETGVTQSPTHLIKTRGQQVTLRCSSQSGHNTVSWYQQALGQGPQFIFQYYREEENGRGNFPPRFSGLQFPNYSSELNVNALELDDSALYLCASSFGGGADNEQFFGPGTRLTVL.

The gene calls are TRBV11-2 and TRBJ1-2; perhaps TRBD1 as D (5 bases). The germline V and J ends were trimmed by 5 bases and 2 bases, with 15 bases remaining between them. Germline values: CDR1 SGHAT, CDR2 FQNNGV. The CDR3 runs to 15 residues. CDR3 in amino acids: CASSPPGGSNYGYTF. CDR3 sequence (DNA): TGTGCCAGCAGCCCCCCGGGGGGGTCGAACTATGGCTACACCTTC. Variable domain in full (rest from reference TRBV11-2 and TRBJ1-2): EAGVAQSPRYKIIEKRQSVAFWCNPISGHATLYWYQQILGQGPKLLIQFQNNGVVDDSQLPKDRFSAERLKGVDSTLKIQPAKLEDSAVYLCASSPPGGSNYGYTFGSGTRLTVV.

The chain has TRBV18 and TRBJ1-2; D is perhaps TRBD1 (6 bases). Trimming shortened V by 3 bases and J by 6 bases, and 11 bases separated the two germline ends. The CDR3 spans 13 residues. Germline V lookup: CDR1 KGHSH, CDR2 LQKENI. In nucleotides, the CDR3 is TGTGCCAGCTCACCCCAGAACAGGGATGGCTACACCTTC. Translating it yields CASSPQNRDGYTF.

The rearrangement uses TRBV6-1 and TRBJ2-7; D not resolved. Between the trimmed V and J ends, which lost 4 bases and 7 bases, there was a span of 14 bases. In germline, CDR1 is MNHNS, CDR2 SASEGT. The CDR3 consists of 13 residues. Written as DNA, the CDR3 is TGTGCCAGCAGTGTAGGGAAGCCTACGGAGCAGTACGTC. This gives the protein CASSVGKPTEQYV.

The chain uses TRBV6-1 and TRBJ2-3; 12 bases match TRBD2. The CDR3 has 14 residues. V was pared by 5 bases and J by 5 bases, with 2 bases of the junction left unmatched. Germline V CDR1 and CDR2: MNHNS, SASEGT. The chain's CDR3 is CASSTSGRKDTQYF. The CDR3 DNA sequence: TGTGCCAGCAGTACTAGCGGGAGGAAAGATACGCAGTATTTT.

J is TRBJ2-5 and V is TRBV30, with a possible D match to TRBD2 (6 bases). V gave up 2 bases and J gave up 5 bases, with 21 bases separating them. Germline V gives CDR1 GTSNPN, CDR2 SVGIG (reference sequence). This CDR3 contains 16 residues. In nucleotides, the CDR3 is TGTGCCTGGAGTTTCTTTAGCGGCCCAATGGGGGAGACCCAGTACTTC. Translation gives CAWSFFSGPMGETQYF.

The CDR3 region has the DNA TGTGCCAGCAGATCAGCGGGAGGCCCAACCCTCGCCTACAATGAGCAGTTCTTC. Encoded protein: CASRSAGGPTLAYNEQFF. The rearrangement joins TRBV7-9 to TRBJ2-1; TRBD2 matches 9 bases. V lost 6 bases to trimming and J lost 2 bases; unmatched junction nucleotides: 14. The CDR3 consists of 18 residues. Germline-derived CDR1 and CDR2 are SEHNR and FQNEAQ (reference sequence).

The genes are TRBV7-9 and TRBJ1-3; D remains unclear. The germline V gene has CDR1 SEHNR and CDR2 FQNEAQ (reference sequence). V gave up 0 bases and J gave up 6 bases, with 15 bases separating them. This CDR3 region has 16 residues. The CDR3 region is CASSLAGSLIQNTIYF. The CDR3 DNA reads as TGTGCCAGCAGCTTAGCGGGCAGCCTTATTCAAAACACCATATATTTT.